Below are 13 T cell receptor beta chains sequenced from a single sample in a study of radiotherapy plus CTLA-4 blockade in lung cancer (dated by TCRdb to the late 2010s). The library was built by means of the immunoSEQ multiplex PCR assay. TCRdb obtained this table from immuneACCESS and retained in-frame rearrangements with V and J assigned. These tables miss some clones; where compared with another copy, unresolved V genes account for less than half of the shortfall, and the remainder is unexplained. Recorded for this sample are fewer than 50,000 clones; around 63% of them occurred a single time. The top ten hold approximately 17% of the sample. Material: peripheral blood, obtained from a patient treated with radiotherapy plus ipilimumab. These receptors all come from a human donor with non-small cell lung cancer who had a partial response to radiotherapy plus ipilimumab.

The gene calls are TRBV4-3 and TRBJ2-1, with 11 bases aligning to TRBD1. V shed 3 bases and J 10 bases; nucleotides not matched to a gene: 11. The CDR3 has 16 residues. Germline V gives CDR1 LGHNA, CDR2 YSLEER. The CDR3 sequence is CASSQGWGQGVVEQFF. Written as DNA, the CDR3 is TGCGCCAGCAGCCAGGGCTGGGGACAGGGGGTTGTGGAGCAGTTCTTC.

The V call is TRBV7-2, the J call TRBJ2-5; 7 nucleotides agree with TRBD1. The junction had 11 bases not matched to a gene; V was cut back by 5 bases and J by 5 bases. Per germline, CDR1 SGHTA and CDR2 FQGNSA. The CDR3 is 15 amino acids. CDR3 DNA sequence: TGTGCCAGCAGCAACAGGGGACGAGGGGAGGAGACCCAGTACTTC. Protein product: CASSNRGRGEETQYF.

Regarding this clone: Other DNA sequences within the sample encode an identical CDR3. The gene calls are TRBV27 and TRBJ2-3, with TRBD1 matching 8 bases. The germline V gene has CDR1 MNHEY and CDR2 SMNVEV (reference sequence). The CDR3 is 16 amino acids. V was pared by 5 bases and J by 2 bases, with 9 bases of the junction left unmatched. This chain's CDR3 is CASSPQTGVLTDTQYF. The CDR3 DNA is TGTGCCAGCAGTCCCCAGACAGGGGTCCTCACAGATACGCAGTATTTT.

The chain is built from TRBV6-1 and TRBJ2-7; TRBD1 aligns across 7 bases. The CDR3 runs to 14 residues. J was trimmed by 6 bases and V by 1 base; bases with no gene match: 6. The germline V gene has CDR1 MNHNS and CDR2 SASEGT. CDR3 region: CASSEVQGLGEQYF. The CDR3 DNA is TGTGCCAGCAGTGAAGTACAGGGGCTTGGCGAGCAGTACTTC.

The gene calls are TRBV11-1 and TRBJ2-7; a weak D match, TRBD1 (6 bases). Trimming stripped 6 bases from V and 6 bases from J, with 9 bases between. CDR3 length: 11 amino acids. Germline CDR1 is SGHAT and CDR2 is FQDESV (reference sequence). This chain's CDR3 is CASRQGVEQYF. The CDR3 region has the DNA TGTGCCAGCAGACAGGGCGTCGAGCAGTACTTC.

The V gene is TRBV21-1, the J gene TRBJ2-3; TRBD1, the table's D call, was not compared with the DNA. TRBV21-1 is a known pseudogene. CDR3 length: 17 amino acids. CDR3 DNA sequence: TGTGCCAGCAGCAAATGTGGACAGGGGGAAGGCACAGATACGCAGTATTTT. Translation gives CASSKCGQGEGTDTQYF.

The chain has TRBV2 and TRBJ2-3, with TRBD2 identical over 8 bases. The trim removed 6 bases at V and 0 bases at J, leaving 11 bases unmatched. Germline CDR1 reads SNHLY; CDR2 reads FYNNEI. The CDR3 length is 17 residues. CDR3: CASRPRGLAGSTDTQYF. As DNA, the CDR3 is TGTGCCAGCAGGCCCAGAGGGTTAGCGGGGAGCACAGATACGCAGTATTTT.

This clone showed up just a few times. The J gene is TRBJ2-5, the V gene TRBV5-1; 14 bases map to TRBD2. The CDR3 covers 19 residues. The trim removed 2 bases at V and 3 bases at J, leaving 12 bases unmatched. Germline values: CDR1 SGHRS, CDR2 YFSETQ. The CDR3 DNA follows: TGCGCCAGCAGCTTCCAACCGGGACTAGCGGGAGTGGGGGAAGAGACCCAGTACTTC. The encoded protein is CASSFQPGLAGVGEETQYF.

The J gene is TRBJ2-1, the V gene TRBV4-2; 8 bases are shared with TRBD1. The germline V gene has CDR1 LGHNA and CDR2 YNFKEQ. The V segment lost 1 base and the J segment 7 bases; nucleotides outside the gene matches: 6. This CDR3 comprises 15 residues. The CDR3 is CASSQARDRLNEQFF. The DNA for the CDR3 is TGTGCCAGCAGCCAAGCCCGGGACAGGTTAAATGAGCAGTTCTTC.

The V call is TRBV5-6, the J call TRBJ1-1, with 9 nucleotides matching TRBD1. Trimming removed 4 bases from V and 3 bases from J; junction bases left unmatched: 7. Germline V CDR1 and CDR2: SGHDT, YYEEEE. The CDR3 runs 15 residues. The chain's CDR3 is CASSPYRGLYTEAFF. CDR3 nucleotides: TGTGCCAGCAGCCCTTACAGGGGGCTATACACTGAAGCTTTCTTT. Filled out from reference TRBV5-6 and TRBJ1-1, the complete variable domain reads DAGVTQSPTHLIKTRGQQVTLRCSPKSGHDTVSWYQQALGQGPQFIFQYYEEEERQRGNFPDRFSGHQFPNYSSELNVNALLLGDSALYLCASSPYRGLYTEAFFGQGTRLTVV.

The V call is TRBV7-3, the J call TRBJ2-5; D possibly corresponds to TRBD2 (6 bases). The V end lost 5 bases, the J end lost 5 bases, and 12 bases lay between the germline ends. The CDR3 totals 13 residues. Germline CDR1 is SGHTA and CDR2 is FQGTGA. The CDR3 region is CASSTSSVETQYF. The CDR3 DNA sequence: TGTGCCAGCAGCACATCTAGCGTGGAGACCCAGTACTTC. Using reference TRBV7-3 and TRBJ2-5 for the parts outside the CDR3, the full variable domain is GAGVSQTPSNKVTEKGKYVELRCDPISGHTALYWYRQSLGQGPEFLIYFQGTGAADDSGLPNDRFFAVRPEGSVSTLKIQRTERGDSAVYLCASSTSSVETQYFGPGTRLLVL.

Points on this clone: The same CDR3 arises from other DNA sequences in this sample as well. The rearrangement links TRBV7-3 to TRBJ2-7; possible D gene TRBD1, 6 bases. Deletions cut 4 bases from V and 3 bases from J, with 10 bases between. Germline V lookup: CDR1 SGHTA, CDR2 FQGTGA. The CDR3 is made up of 13 amino acids. The chain's CDR3 is CASSYGTNYEQYF. The CDR3 nucleotides read TGTGCCAGCAGCTATGGGACAAACTACGAGCAGTACTTC.

The chain couples TRBV19 to TRBJ2-2, with TRBD1 identical over 10 bases. Trimming cost V 5 bases and J 5 bases; bases outside gene matches: 5. CDR3 length equals 15 residues. CDR1 is LNHDA and CDR2 is SQIVND in the germline V gene (reference sequence). In DNA, the CDR3 is TGTGCCAGTAGTTCGGACAGGGGGTTTACCGGGGAGCTGTTTTTT. It is translated as CASSSDRGFTGELFF.